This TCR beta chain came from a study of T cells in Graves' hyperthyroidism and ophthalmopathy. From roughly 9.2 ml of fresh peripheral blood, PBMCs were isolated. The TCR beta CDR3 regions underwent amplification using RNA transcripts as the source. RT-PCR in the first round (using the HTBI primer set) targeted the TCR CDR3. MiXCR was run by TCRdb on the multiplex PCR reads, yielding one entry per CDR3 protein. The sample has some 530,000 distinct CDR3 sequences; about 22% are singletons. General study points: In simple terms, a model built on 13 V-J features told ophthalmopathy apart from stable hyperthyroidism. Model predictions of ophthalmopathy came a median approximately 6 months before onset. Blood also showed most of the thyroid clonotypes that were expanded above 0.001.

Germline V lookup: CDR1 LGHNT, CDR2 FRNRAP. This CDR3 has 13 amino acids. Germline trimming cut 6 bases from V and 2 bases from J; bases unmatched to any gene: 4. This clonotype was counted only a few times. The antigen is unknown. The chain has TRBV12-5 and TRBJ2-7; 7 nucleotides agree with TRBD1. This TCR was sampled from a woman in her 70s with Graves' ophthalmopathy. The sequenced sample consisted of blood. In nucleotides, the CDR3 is TGTGCTAGTGGCCGGGACAGAGCCTACGAGCAGTACTTC. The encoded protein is CASGRDRAYEQYF.